The sequence of this T cell receptor beta chain was determined in a study of blood T cell repertoires in COVID-19. On the study more broadly: Spain, Italy and the United States supplied samples that represented acute and convalescent COVID-19.

A word on this clone: Other DNA variants within this sample encode the same CDR3.

Generated by immunoSEQ multiplex PCR, the TCRdb table keeps only in-frame clones and is missing some. In the table there are under 55,000 clones, approximately 90% of which are singletons. This receptor was identified in a woman of 80 years or more with active COVID-19. The sample comprised peripheral blood.

In DNA form, the CDR3 reads TGTGCCAGCAGCTCGGGGCTGGGAGGGACTGAAGCTTTCTTT. Translated, it gives CASSSGLGGTEAFF. The chain has TRBV7-9 and TRBJ1-1; weak D call: TRBD1 (5 bases). In germline, CDR1 is SEHNR, CDR2 FQNEAQ (reference sequence). CDR3 size: 14 residues. Trimming removed 4 bases at V and 5 bases at J, with 14 bases between.